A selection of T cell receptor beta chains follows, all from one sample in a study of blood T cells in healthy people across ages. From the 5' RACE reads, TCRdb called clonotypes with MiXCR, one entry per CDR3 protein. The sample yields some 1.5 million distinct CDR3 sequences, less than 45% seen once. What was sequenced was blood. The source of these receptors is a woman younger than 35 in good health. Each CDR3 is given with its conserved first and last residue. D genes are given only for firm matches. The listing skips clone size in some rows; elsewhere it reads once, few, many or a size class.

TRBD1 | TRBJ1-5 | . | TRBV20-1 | TGCAGTGCTAAGTTCGCCCGTGGACAGGGGAACAATCAGCCCCAGCATTTT | CSAKFARGQGNNQPQHF
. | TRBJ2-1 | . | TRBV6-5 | TGTGCCAGCACTCCCACGTGGGGGCCCCAGCCCAATGAGCAGTTCTTC | CASTPTWGPQPNEQFF
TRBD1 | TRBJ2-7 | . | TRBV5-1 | TGCGCCAGCAGCGAGGGGACAGCCTACGAGCAGTACTTC | CASSEGTAYEQYF
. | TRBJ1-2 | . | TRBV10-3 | TGTGCCATCAGTGATCCGGGACAAATATATGGCTACACCTTC | CAISDPGQIYGYTF
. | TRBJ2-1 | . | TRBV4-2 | TGTGCCAGCAGCCATCCCGGGCAGGGCTACAATGAGCAGTTCTTC | CASSHPGQGYNEQFF
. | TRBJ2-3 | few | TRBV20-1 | TGCAGTGGCGCCCGGCGGGCAGGCACAGATACGCAGTATTTT | CSGARRAGTDTQYF
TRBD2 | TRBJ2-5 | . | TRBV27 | TGTGCCAGCAGTCCGGGGGGGTGGGAGCAGTACTTC | CASSPGGWEQYF
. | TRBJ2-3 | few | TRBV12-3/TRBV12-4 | TGTGCCAGCAGCCCGGACGGTGCTAGCACAGATACGCAGTATTTT | CASSPDGASTDTQYF
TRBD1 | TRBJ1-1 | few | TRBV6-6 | TGTGCCAGCAGTTACTCGCGGGACAGGAACACTGAAGCTTTCTTT | CASSYSRDRNTEAFF
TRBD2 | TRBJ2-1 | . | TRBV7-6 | TGTGCCAGCAGCTTACAGCTGGGACTAGCAGTGTGCAATGAGCAGTTCTTC | CASSLQLGLAVCNEQFF
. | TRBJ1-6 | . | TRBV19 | TGTGCCAGTGGGGCGGTAGGAACCACGAATTCACCCCTCCACTTT | CASGAVGTTNSPLHF
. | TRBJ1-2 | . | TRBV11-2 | TGTGCCAGCAGGCCGACTAACCATGGCTACACCTTC | CASRPTNHGYTF
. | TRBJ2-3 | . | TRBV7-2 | TGTGCCAGCAGCTTAACGGGGGACGCCCCGTCAGATACGCAGTATTTT | CASSLTGDAPSDTQYF
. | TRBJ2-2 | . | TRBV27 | TGTGCCAGCAGTATCTCCGGGACTTTCACCGGGGAGCTGTTTTTT | CASSISGTFTGELFF
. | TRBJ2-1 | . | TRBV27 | TGTGCCAGCAGTCCCCCGGATTACAATGAGCAGTTCTTC | CASSPPDYNEQFF
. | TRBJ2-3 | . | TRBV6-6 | TGTGCCGGCAGTCCCCAGGCGGATACGCAGTATTTT | CAGSPQADTQYF
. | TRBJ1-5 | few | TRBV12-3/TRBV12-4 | TGTGCCAGCAGTCCCTCCCGTGGCGGAGATAGCAATCAGCCCCAGCATTTT | CASSPSRGGDSNQPQHF
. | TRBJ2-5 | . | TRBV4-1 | TGCGCCAGCAGCCAAGTTAGCCAGGGGGGGGAGACCCAGTACTTC | CASSQVSQGGETQYF
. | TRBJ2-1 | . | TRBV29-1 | TGCAGCGTTGACGATGAGCAGTTCTTC | CSVDDEQFF
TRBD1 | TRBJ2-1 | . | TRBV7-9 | TGTGCCAGCAGCTCCCTAGGGGGCCCGACAGGAGAGCAGTTCTTC | CASSSLGGPTGEQFF
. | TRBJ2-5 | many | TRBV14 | TGTGCCAGCAGCCTTGGCCTCACAGCCCAGTACTTC | CASSLGLTAQYF
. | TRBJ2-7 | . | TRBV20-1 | TGCAGCCAGAACAAGGCAAGGAGCTCCTACGAGCAGTACTTC | CSQNKARSSYEQYF
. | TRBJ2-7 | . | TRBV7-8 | TGTGCCAGCAGCTTAAGGACCCCTGGTAGCGGCTACACCTACGAGCAGTACTTC | CASSLRTPGSGYTYEQYF
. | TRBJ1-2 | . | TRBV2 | TGTGCCAGCAGCACCACCCTGACAGGAAACTATGGCTACACCTTC | CASSTTLTGNYGYTF
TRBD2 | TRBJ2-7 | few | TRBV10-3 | TGTGCCATCAGTGAACGGGGGGTATCCTACGAGCAGTACTTC | CAISERGVSYEQYF
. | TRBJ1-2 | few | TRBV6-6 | TGTGCCAGCAGTTACTCAGACGGAGGAGGCTACACCTTC | CASSYSDGGGYTF
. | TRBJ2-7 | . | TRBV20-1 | TGCAGTGCTAGGAATCAGGGGAACTCCTACAATGAGCAGTACTTC | CSARNQGNSYNEQYF
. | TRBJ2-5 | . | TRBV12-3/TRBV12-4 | TGTGCCAGCAGTCAGGCGGGGAGTGAGACCCAGTACTTC | CASSQAGSETQYF
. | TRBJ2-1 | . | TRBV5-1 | TGCGCCAGCAGCTTGGAAGGGAGACCTCCCTACAATGAGCAGTTCTTC | CASSLEGRPPYNEQFF
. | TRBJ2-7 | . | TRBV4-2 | TGTGCCAGCAGCCAAGGATCACAGGCCTACGAGCAGTACTTC | CASSQGSQAYEQYF
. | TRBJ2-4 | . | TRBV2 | TGTGCCAGCAGGGACCTCGGGGTCCTAGCCAAAAACATTCAGTACTTC | CASRDLGVLAKNIQYF
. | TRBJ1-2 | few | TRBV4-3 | TGCGCCAGCAGCCGCACAGGCAGCGGAGATGGCTACACCTTC | CASSRTGSGDGYTF
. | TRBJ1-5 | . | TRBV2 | TGTGCCAGCAGTGCTGAATCGGGTCAGCCCCAGCATTTT | CASSAESGQPQHF
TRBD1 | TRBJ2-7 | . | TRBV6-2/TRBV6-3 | TGTGCCAGCAGTCCGCCCCTCGGGGACAGCTCCTACAATGAGCAGTACTTC | CASSPPLGDSSYNEQYF
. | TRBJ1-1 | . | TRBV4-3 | TGCGCCAGCAGCCAAGATCTTCACTCGGCGGGTCTTAGCACTGAAGCTTTCTTT | CASSQDLHSAGLSTEAFF
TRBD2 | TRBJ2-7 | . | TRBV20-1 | TGCAGTGCTAGAGAACCTAGCGGGAGGGCCGGCTCCTACAATGAGCAGTACTTC | CSAREPSGRAGSYNEQYF
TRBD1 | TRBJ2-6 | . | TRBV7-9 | TGTGCCAGCAGCTTAGGGGACAGGGGGCAAGACGTCCTGACTTTC | CASSLGDRGQDVLTF
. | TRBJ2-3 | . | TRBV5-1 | TGCGCCAGCAGCCTGGATTTCGGCACAGATACGCAGTATTTT | CASSLDFGTDTQYF
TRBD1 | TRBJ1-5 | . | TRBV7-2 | TGTGCCAGCAGCTACCGACAGGGCCTAAATCAGCCCCAGCATTTT | CASSYRQGLNQPQHF
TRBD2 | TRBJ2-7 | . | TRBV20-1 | TGCAGTGCTACCGGGCTAGCGGGAGAGTTCTACGAGCAGTACTTC | CSATGLAGEFYEQYF